This T cell receptor beta chain is from a study of regulatory T cells (dated by TCRdb to between 2017 and 2018). With respect to the entire study: The study compared T-cell receptor beta repertoires of sorted regulatory, conventional CD4+ and CD8+ T cells in CD3G-deficient patients with those in healthy controls.

Overall results and qualifications from the work: Repertoires from patients had restricted unique TRB V-J pairs and skewed V and J gene usage, with the strongest effect in regulatory T cells. Enrichment for hydrophobic residues at CDR3 positions 6 and 7 was found in conventional CD4+ T cells from CD3G-deficient patients, suggesting more self-reactive specificities.

Remarks on this clone: No antigen is known for it. No base quality information exists; no much larger clone differs at one position.

For the multiplex PCR, 52 forward TRBV primers and 13 reverse TRBJ primers were used, and amplification bias was corrected with both assay-based and computational methods. Rearranged TRB loci were amplified from genomic DNA by multiplex PCR within the immunoSEQ assay. TRB amplicons were sequenced on an Illumina HiSeq platform. In the authors' own workflow: Custom algorithms error-filtered the raw sequences and aligned the raw sequences to reference gene sequences, after which the immunoSEQ online tools were used for analysis. Frequencies of productive and nonproductive TRB rearrangements were evaluated among both unique and total sequences. The likelihood of self-reactivity was estimated by examining two features, hydrophobicity and amino acid composition, of TRB CDR3 positions 6 and 7. Group comparisons used t tests, Mann-Whitney tests or two-way ANOVA run in Prism software. TCRdb took this table from immuneACCESS and kept in-frame rearrangements with V and J called. Such tables lack part of the clones; where checked against another copy, unresolved V genes explain under half of the gap, and the rest is unexplained. V, J and clone size reflect that table, while D and trimming were determined from the DNA. For this sample the table gives about 18,000 clones, of which 84% were detected only once. The ten most abundant clones make up around 8% of the sample.

All CD3G-deficient patients had evidence of autoimmunity, which was more severe in two of the patients. Patients ranged from 2 to 39 years of age at testing and had reduced naive and increased memory CD4+ and CD8+ T-cell proportions. CD4+ cells were FACS-sorted into CD25-high CD127-low regulatory T cells and CD25-low CD127-high conventional CD4+ T cells. The patient group comprised roughly 6 individuals with CD3G deficiency. An international network of physicians spanning the United States, Europe and Asia provided the patient samples and clinical data. Peripheral blood mononuclear cells were isolated by Ficoll density separation. CDR1 and CDR2 (MNHNS, SASEGT) derive from the germline V gene. The germline ends are 14 bases apart after V is trimmed by 6 bases and J by 5 bases. The CDR3 covers 13 residues, taking in both the cysteine and the phenylalanine. Only CDR3 DNA remains: 39 bases, in frame from the first base.

Sequenced: conventional CD4+ T cells sorted from blood. This receptor was taken from a person under 45 with CD3G deficiency. The V and J genes are TRBV6-1 and TRBJ2-7; TRBD1 could be the D gene, as 5 bases match. The bases read TGTGCCAGCAGGGGCTCAGGGCTCAACGAGCAGTACTTC. It translates as CASRGSGLNEQYF.